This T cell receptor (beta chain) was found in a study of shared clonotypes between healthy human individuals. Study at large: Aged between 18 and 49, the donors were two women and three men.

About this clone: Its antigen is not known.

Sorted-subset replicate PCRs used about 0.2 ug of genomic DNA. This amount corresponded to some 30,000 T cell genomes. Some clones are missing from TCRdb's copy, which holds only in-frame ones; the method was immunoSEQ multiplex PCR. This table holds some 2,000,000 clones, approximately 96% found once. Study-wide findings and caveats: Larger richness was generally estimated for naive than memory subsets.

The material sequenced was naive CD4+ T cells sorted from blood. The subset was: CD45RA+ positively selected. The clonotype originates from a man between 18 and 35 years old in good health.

CDR3 amino acids: CASSKGGTGLCTQYF. The CDR3, as DNA: TGTGCCAGCAGCAAAGGGGGGACAGGTTTATGTACGCAGTATTTT. The rearrangement joins TRBV21-1 to TRBJ2-3; the table's D call, TRBD1, has no DNA check behind it. TRBV21-1 is a pseudogene locus. This CDR3 region has 15 residues.